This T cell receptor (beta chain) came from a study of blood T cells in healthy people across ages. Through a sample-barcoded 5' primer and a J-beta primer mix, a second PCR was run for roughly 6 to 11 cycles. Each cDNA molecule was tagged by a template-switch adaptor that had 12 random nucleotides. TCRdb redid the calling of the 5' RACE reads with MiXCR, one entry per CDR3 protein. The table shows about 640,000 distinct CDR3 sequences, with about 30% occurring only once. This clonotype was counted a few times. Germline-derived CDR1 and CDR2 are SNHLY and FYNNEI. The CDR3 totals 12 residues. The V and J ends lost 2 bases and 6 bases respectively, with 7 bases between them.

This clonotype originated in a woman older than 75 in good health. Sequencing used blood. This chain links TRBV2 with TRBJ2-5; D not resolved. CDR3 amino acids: CASSEIFQTQYF. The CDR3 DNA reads TGTGCCAGCAGTGAAATATTTCAGACCCAGTACTTC.